A selection of T cell receptor beta chains follows, all from one sample in a study of blood T cell repertoires in COVID-19. Only in-frame clones appear in the TCRdb table, and some are missing; sequencing was by immunoSEQ multiplex PCR. The sample comprises about 260,000 clones, 85% to 90% of which are singletons, and over 3.5% rests with the top ten. Sequencing was carried out using peripheral blood. These receptors originate from a woman in her thirties or forties with acute or convalescent COVID-19. CDR3s leave out the opening cysteine and the closing phenylalanine or tryptophan.

v_call: TRBV6-6
j_call: TRBJ2-3
cdr3_aa: ASSPRDRGRGADTQY

v_call: TRBV6-5
j_call: TRBJ1-6
cdr3_aa: ASSYSTTPSNSPLH

v_call: TRBV27
j_call: TRBJ1-6
cdr3_aa: ASSELTGVQSSYNSPLH

v_call: TRBV5-5
j_call: TRBJ1-3
cdr3_aa: ASSPLRGSGNTIY

v_call: TRBV6-5
j_call: TRBJ1-2
cdr3_aa: ASSYQGRDGYT

v_call: TRBV27
j_call: TRBJ1-1
cdr3_aa: ASSFGQGKAF

v_call: TRBV11-2
j_call: TRBJ2-3
cdr3_aa: ASSLDWTSHTDTQY

v_call: TRBV7-3
j_call: TRBJ2-1
cdr3_aa: ASSSRTGVIDEQF

v_call: TRBV4-1
j_call: TRBJ1-2
cdr3_aa: ASSQGSPSRGYGYT

v_call: TRBV5-1
j_call: TRBJ2-5
cdr3_aa: ASSLGGGETQY

v_call: TRBV4-2
j_call: TRBJ2-3
cdr3_aa: ASSPGSQGGTQY

v_call: TRBV5-1
j_call: TRBJ2-3
cdr3_aa: ASSQDRPPADTQY

v_call: TRBV27
j_call: TRBJ1-1
cdr3_aa: ASSSGQQGKMSEAF

v_call: TRBV12-5
j_call: TRBJ1-1
cdr3_aa: ASGLVKVAKAF

v_call: TRBV24-1
j_call: TRBJ2-2
cdr3_aa: ATSDDRGQGGELF

v_call: TRBV6-7
j_call: TRBJ2-5
cdr3_aa: ASRPSGGASCRETQY

v_call: TRBV27
j_call: TRBJ1-1
cdr3_aa: ASSRETGGLAEAF

v_call: TRBV12-5
j_call: TRBJ1-5
cdr3_aa: ASTNTGRSGNQPQH

v_call: TRBV10-2
j_call: TRBJ1-3
cdr3_aa: ASRDRVYRNTIY

v_call: TRBV2
j_call: TRBJ2-1
cdr3_aa: ASSEGQGPFREQF

v_call: TRBV27
j_call: TRBJ1-1
cdr3_aa: ASSLSPGQGAWTEAF

v_call: TRBV7-8
j_call: TRBJ2-2
cdr3_aa: ASSFSSGGEAGELF

v_call: TRBV7-8
j_call: TRBJ1-3
cdr3_aa: ASSPGGGRRATLENTIY

v_call: TRBV27
j_call: TRBJ2-3
cdr3_aa: ASSPGTGKADTQY

v_call: TRBV6-6
j_call: TRBJ1-5
cdr3_aa: ASSRSTGGRQPQH

v_call: TRBV2
j_call: TRBJ2-2
cdr3_aa: ASSFDRANTGELF

v_call: TRBV27
j_call: TRBJ1-1
cdr3_aa: ASSSGTGKGTEAF

v_call: TRBV6-1
j_call: TRBJ2-1
cdr3_aa: ASSERTFSYNEQF

v_call: TRBV10-1
j_call: TRBJ1-1
cdr3_aa: ASRRLLNTEAF

v_call: TRBV2
j_call: TRBJ2-5
cdr3_aa: ASSGTRQETQY

v_call: TRBV5-1
j_call: TRBJ1-1
cdr3_aa: ASSPGTYTEAF

v_call: TRBV14
j_call: TRBJ1-2
cdr3_aa: ASSPPGQGFYGYT

v_call: TRBV5-4
j_call: TRBJ1-4
cdr3_aa: ASRMGGANEKLF

v_call: TRBV5-1
j_call: TRBJ1-2
cdr3_aa: ASSSGQGLPNT

v_call: TRBV5-1
j_call: TRBJ1-2
cdr3_aa: ASGTGQGNYGYT

v_call: TRBV6-5
j_call: TRBJ2-5
cdr3_aa: ASNGAGGQEETQY

v_call: TRBV9
j_call: TRBJ1-1
cdr3_aa: ASSADRGMTTEAF

v_call: TRBV4-2
j_call: TRBJ1-1
cdr3_aa: ASSQGRGTEAF

v_call: TRBV30
j_call: TRBJ1-2
cdr3_aa: AWNIQGGYGYT

v_call: TRBV5-6
j_call: TRBJ1-1
cdr3_aa: ASSLVWSGGGTEAF

v_call: TRBV4-1
j_call: TRBJ1-2
cdr3_aa: ASSRAQGTIANYGYT

v_call: TRBV19
j_call: TRBJ1-1
cdr3_aa: ASSMRTEAF

v_call: TRBV21-1
j_call: TRBJ2-3
cdr3_aa: ARAEPY

v_call: TRBV24-1
j_call: TRBJ2-3
cdr3_aa: ATSDSGLGGTDTQY

v_call: TRBV6-5
j_call: TRBJ1-4
cdr3_aa: ASRDGGAGEKLF

v_call: TRBV12-3/TRBV12-4
j_call: TRBJ2-5
cdr3_aa: ASSFGKRETQY

v_call: TRBV19
j_call: TRBJ1-6
cdr3_aa: ASSMTGESPLH

v_call: TRBV15
j_call: TRBJ2-1
cdr3_aa: ATSLRLAGVREQF

v_call: TRBV19
j_call: TRBJ1-1
cdr3_aa: ASRRDYGTGGVRTEAF

v_call: TRBV30
j_call: TRBJ1-5
cdr3_aa: AWSEQGSQPQH

v_call: TRBV5-6
j_call: TRBJ1-4
cdr3_aa: ASSLGTGELLF

v_call: TRBV7-2
j_call: TRBJ2-3
cdr3_aa: ASSLVGGGRRDTQY

v_call: TRBV3-1/TRBV3-2
j_call: TRBJ1-2
cdr3_aa: ASSQGQRGYT

v_call: TRBV10-3
j_call: TRBJ1-2
cdr3_aa: ATIPGQGAQDGYT